Listed below are T cell receptor beta chains from one sample, sequenced in a study of cytomegalovirus exposure and HLA in healthy donors. Clones were sequenced by immunoSEQ multiplex PCR, and TCRdb holds only the in-frame ones, with some missing. Seen here are over 20,000 clones, approximately 97% observed once, and the top ten hold 9.5% to 10%. The sample was PBMCs. Receptor source: a man in his thirties or forties in good health and CMV-seropositive. Both conserved end residues are part of each CDR3. Fields, in order: J gene, V gene, D gene, clone size, CDR3 protein, CDR3 DNA. A D gene is named only where the DNA matches it firmly. Size is stated for part of the rows, as once, few or many counts, or as a class when the clone is expanded.

TRBJ2-7 | TRBV7-2 | TRBD2 | . | CASSYLAGFQYEQYF | TGTGCCAGCAGCTACCTAGCGGGATTTCAGTACGAGCAGTACTTC
TRBJ2-3 | TRBV20-1 | . | . | CSARDQDTQYF | TGCAGTGCTAGAGATCAGGATACGCAGTATTTT
TRBJ1-5 | TRBV28 | . | . | CASSLIFVAGSGQPQHF | TGTGCCAGCAGTTTAATATTCGTGGCAGGGTCTGGGCAGCCCCAGCATTTT
TRBJ2-3 | TRBV7-8 | . | . | CASSSPRPGGADTQYF | TGTGCCAGCAGCTCCCCCCGACCGGGGGGCGCAGATACGCAGTATTTT
TRBJ2-5 | TRBV4-3 | . | . | CASSQDARSIGAQYF | TGCGCCAGCAGCCAAGATGCGCGGAGTATAGGGGCCCAGTACTTC
TRBJ2-3 | TRBV7-3 | . | . | CASRLGSTDTQYF | TGTGCCAGCCGACTTGGTAGCACAGATACGCAGTATTTT
TRBJ2-7 | TRBV2 | . | . | CASSLRTLSYEQYF | TGTGCCAGCAGTTTACGGACTCTCTCCTACGAGCAGTACTTC
TRBJ2-1 | TRBV7-6 | . | . | CASGRGTLDNEQFF | TGTGCCAGCGGACGCGGGACCTTGGACAATGAGCAGTTCTTC
TRBJ1-5 | TRBV5-6 | . | once | CASSGGSGARAYSNQPQHF | TGTGCCAGCAGCGGCGGGAGTGGGGCCAGAGCCTATAGCAATCAGCCCCAGCATTTT
TRBJ2-7 | TRBV11-3 | TRBD2 | . | CASSLTSGSTYEQYF | TGTGCCAGCAGCCTTACTAGCGGGAGCACCTACGAGCAGTACTTC
TRBJ1-2 | TRBV18 | . | few | CASSPSENYGYTF | TGTGCCAGCTCACCGTCGGAGAACTATGGCTACACCTTC
TRBJ2-2 | TRBV2 | TRBD2 | . | CASSEAGTMDTGELFF | TGTGCCAGCAGTGAGGCCGGGACTATGGACACCGGGGAGCTGTTTTTT
TRBJ2-7 | TRBV28 | TRBD1 | . | CASSLYRGYEQYF | TGTGCCAGCAGTTTATACAGGGGCTACGAGCAGTACTTC
TRBJ1-1 | TRBV9 | . | . | CASSVGKQPRSEAFF | TGTGCCAGCAGCGTAGGAAAACAGCCCCGAAGTGAAGCTTTCTTT
TRBJ2-7 | TRBV7-9 | . | . | CASSLVLSEMGSEQYF | TGTGCCAGCAGCTTAGTTCTATCAGAGATGGGCAGCGAGCAGTACTTC
TRBJ1-3 | TRBV5-4 | . | . | CASSFIGQGVGNTIYF | TGTGCCAGCAGCTTTATTGGGCAGGGTGTTGGAAACACCATATATTTT
TRBJ1-1 | TRBV7-8 | . | . | CASSLEGRRGNTEAFF | TGTGCCAGCAGCTTAGAAGGCAGGCGGGGGAACACTGAAGCTTTCTTT
TRBJ2-7 | TRBV7-8 | . | . | CASSYQGSLSYEQYF | TGTGCCAGCAGCTATCAGGGTTCACTCTCCTACGAGCAGTACTTC
TRBJ1-2 | TRBV5-1 | . | . | CASSLSPGIGGSYTF | TGCGCCAGCAGCTTGTCCCCAGGGATAGGCGGTAGCTACACCTTC
TRBJ2-7 | TRBV11-1 | TRBD2 | . | CASSLGARTSGSYEQYF | TGTGCCAGCAGCCTCGGGGCTCGGACTAGCGGCTCCTACGAGCAGTACTTC
TRBJ2-7 | TRBV7-2 | . | . | CASSFYTAYEQYF | TGTGCCAGCAGCTTCTACACAGCCTACGAGCAGTACTTC
TRBJ1-2 | TRBV28 | . | once | CASSQTTGIYGYTF | TGTGCCAGCAGTCAAACAACAGGGATCTATGGCTACACCTTC
TRBJ2-7 | TRBV11-2 | . | . | CASSTFRQTTLLYEQYF | TGTGCCAGCAGCACCTTCCGACAGACAACTCTTCTCTACGAGCAGTACTTC
TRBJ2-5 | TRBV9 | . | . | CASSVAPREETQYF | TGTGCCAGCAGCGTAGCCCCACGGGAGGAGACCCAGTACTTC
TRBJ1-5 | TRBV27 | . | . | CASSRGNSNQPQHF | TGTGCCAGCAGTCGGGGTAATAGCAATCAGCCCCAGCATTTT
TRBJ2-3 | TRBV6-1 | TRBD2 | few | CASSDGSGSVDTQYF | TGTGCCAGCAGTGACGGTAGCGGGAGTGTAGATACGCAGTATTTT
TRBJ2-7 | TRBV10-3 | . | . | CAISESWAGNYEQYF | TGTGCCATCAGTGAGTCGTGGGCAGGAAACTACGAGCAGTACTTC
TRBJ2-7 | TRBV10-3 | . | . | CAISEPAKDRSYEQYF | TGTGCCATCAGTGAGCCGGCCAAGGACAGATCCTACGAGCAGTACTTC